This T cell receptor (beta chain) was documented in a study of cytomegalovirus exposure and HLA in healthy donors. Overall study findings and caveats: The later analysis indicated that the majority of CMV-associated TCR beta chains appeared HLA-restricted. Rarity held for most TCR sequences, but there were some public TCRs that occurred in many donors. Specific recognition of CMV antigens was confirmed in vitro for a few chains (all CMV-associated).

A note on this clone: What it binds is unknown.

The primer mix had 60 Vbeta and 13 Jbeta primers. Produced via immunoSEQ multiplex PCR; TCRdb's table is partial and in-frame only. The sample carries 120,000 or so clones, 76% recorded once. The CDR3 consists of 12 residues. CDR1 and CDR2 (germline): SQVTM, ANQGSEA. The V end was cut by 4 bases, the J end by 4 bases, with 7 bases between. Sequencing was done on a sample of PBMCs. The V and J genes are TRBV29-1 and TRBJ1-4; D gene ambiguous. This TCR came from a man aged 25-45 years in good health and CMV-seropositive. The CDR3 sequence is CSVAQFNEKLFF. The CDR3 bases are TGCAGCGTTGCACAGTTTAATGAAAAACTGTTTTTT.